Reported below is one TCR beta chain. Antigen unknown. This specimen comes from a study of Graves' ophthalmopathy and Graves' hyperthyroidism. Findings and caveats of the study: Blood also harbored most expanded thyroid clonotypes above 0.001 frequency.

The V end lost 2 bases, the J end lost 2 bases, and 11 bases lay between the germline ends. The CDR3 runs 15 residues. The germline V gene has CDR1 SGHRS and CDR2 YFSETQ. The study amplified TCR beta CDR3 regions using RNA transcripts. HTBI primers primed a first-round RT-PCR, and a second-round multiplex PCR followed. TCRdb independently ran MiXCR on the multiplex PCR reads; one entry per CDR3 protein. The repertoire holds hundreds of thousands of distinct CDR3 sequences, with under 50% as singletons. The receptor's source is an adult man with Graves' ophthalmopathy. Sequences were obtained from peripheral blood. The chain couples TRBV5-1 to TRBJ2-1; D is ambiguous. The DNA of the CDR3 is TGCGCCAGCAGCTTAACGGGCCCAACCTACAATGAGCAGTTCTTC. Translation: CASSLTGPTYNEQFF.